This T cell receptor beta chain is drawn from a study of early T cells in non-severe SARS-CoV-2 infection. Study results and limitations: VDJdb matching skewed toward anti-spike CD8 responses, missing private and CD4 specificities.

The library protocol tagged individual cDNA molecules with unique molecular identifiers. TCRdb recomputed calls from the 5' RACE reads with MiXCR, one row per CDR3 protein. The sample yields 65,000 to 95,000 distinct CDR3 sequences, around 12% seen once. The CDR3 has 12 residues. With 1 base removed from V and 6 bases from J, the gap between germline ends came to 6 bases. Germline loops: CDR1 MNHEY, CDR2 SVGAGI. This clonotype occurred a few times. Its antigen is still unknown. Source: whole blood, taken at baseline. This receptor was obtained from an adult who was a healthcare worker with PCR-confirmed SARS-CoV-2 infection or an uninfected control (not recorded which). The donor label of this sample is uncertain. V usage is TRBV6-5 and J usage is TRBJ1-2; the D gene is possibly TRBD1 (5 bases). CDR3 in DNA: TGTGCCAGCAGTTACTTAGGGGATGGCTACACCTTC. Translating gives CASSYLGDGYTF.